Below, 7 T cell receptor beta chains from the same sample are listed, as sequenced in a study of T cell repertoires in cytomegalovirus infection. The antigens for these receptors are not known. TCRdb re-analysed the reads in MiXCR, keeping a single row per CDR3 protein. The sample includes approximately 310,000 distinct CDR3 sequences, approximately 25% of them seen just once. Specimen: cultured PBMCs, collected from culture after CMV antigen stimulation. The source is a human donor in good health (CMV status not recorded). Some clones in this sample may be carry-over from other donors' samples.

Only a few counts were recorded for this clonotype. V and J are TRBV7-2 and TRBJ2-2; D is unclear. Germline V gene sequence: CDR1 SGHTA, CDR2 FQGNSA. Deletions cut 1 base from V and 4 bases from J, with 7 bases between. This CDR3 is built from 14 residues. CDR3 residues: CASSLVAATGELFF. The CDR3 nucleotides are TGTGCCAGCAGCTTAGTGGCAGCCACCGGGGAGCTGTTTTTT.

This clonotype was seen many times. The CDR3 nucleotides read TGTGCCAGCAGCTCCCCCGAGTGGAACACTGAAGCTTTCTTT. Protein: CASSSPEWNTEAFF. The chain has TRBV7-6 and TRBJ1-1, with D unclear. The CDR3 is 14 amino acids. Trimming shortened V by 4 bases and J by 1 base, and 10 bases separated the two germline ends. Germline V CDR1 and CDR2: SGHVS, FNYEAQ.

The genes are TRBV27 and TRBJ2-7; no definite D call. Trimming took off 8 bases at V and 0 bases at J, with 8 bases between the two ends. The V gene's germline CDR1 is MNHEY and CDR2 SMNVEV (reference sequence). CDR3 length equals 12 residues. The CDR3 sequence is CASGITSYEQYF. The DNA for the CDR3 is TGTGCCAGCGGGATAACCTCCTACGAGCAGTACTTC.

In its sample, this clonotype was seen a few times. V usage is TRBV4-1 and J usage is TRBJ1-1; the D gene is possibly TRBD1 (5 bases). Looked up from germline, CDR1 is MGHRA and CDR2 is YSYEKL. The CDR3 runs 12 residues. V lost 8 bases and J 6 bases, leaving 13 bases between the germline ends. The CDR3 reads CASLGVRAEAFF. The CDR3 region has the DNA TGCGCCAGCTTGGGGGTTCGCGCTGAAGCTTTCTTT.

This clonotype was seen only a few times. The chain uses TRBV5-8 and TRBJ2-1, with D unclear. The CDR3 consists of 13 residues. Germline CDR1 is SGHTS and CDR2 is YDEGEE. V was trimmed by 2 bases and J by 4 bases, leaving 7 bases between them. For the CDR3, the DNA is TGTGCCAGCAGCTTTAACGAGTACAATGAGCAGTTCTTC. Its translation is CASSFNEYNEQFF.

There are many counts of this clonotype. The J gene is TRBJ2-3, the V gene TRBV7-2; 15 bases agree with TRBD2. J lost 2 bases, V lost 1 base, and 13 bases had no gene match. The germline CDR1 and CDR2 sequences are SGHTA and FQGNSA. The CDR3 has 21 amino acids. The CDR3 bases are TGTGCCAGCAGCTTAGGCCGGACTAGCGGGAGGGCTACCACCACCACAGATACGCAGTATTTT. It codes for CASSLGRTSGRATTTTDTQYF.

The chain recombines TRBV29-1 with TRBJ2-5, with 10 bases fitting TRBD2. Trimming took 4 bases from V and 5 from J; bases not matched to a gene: 4. The CDR3 is 13 residues long. CDR1 is SQVTM, CDR2 ANQGSEA, per germline. The CDR3 is CSVGTSGYETQYF. CDR3 nucleotide sequence: TGCAGCGTTGGGACTAGCGGCTACGAGACCCAGTACTTC.